The table lists the clone carrying this T cell receptor (beta chain) with a few counts. The entry originates in a study of radiation and T cells in renal cell carcinoma. Sequencing was performed with immunoSEQ multiplex PCR; in TCRdb, only in-frame clones are kept and a portion is missing. The sample holds more than 15,000 clones, approximately 59% seen once. The treatment was: treatment-naive control, cytoreductive nephrectomy. The tumor was a clear cell renal cell carcinoma. The ends lost 4 bases at V and 0 bases at J; junction bases unmatched: 2. The CDR3 totals 14 residues. Germline values: CDR1 SQVTM, CDR2 ANQGSEA.

This receptor was obtained from a man aged 50-59 years with renal cell carcinoma. J is TRBJ2-2 and V is TRBV29-1; 7 bases match TRBD1. Material: tumor tissue, obtained from a patient whose treatment was nephrectomy without radiotherapy. CDR3 sequence: CSVGGQTNTGELFF. For the CDR3, the DNA is TGCAGCGTTGGGGGACAGACGAACACCGGGGAGCTGTTTTTT.